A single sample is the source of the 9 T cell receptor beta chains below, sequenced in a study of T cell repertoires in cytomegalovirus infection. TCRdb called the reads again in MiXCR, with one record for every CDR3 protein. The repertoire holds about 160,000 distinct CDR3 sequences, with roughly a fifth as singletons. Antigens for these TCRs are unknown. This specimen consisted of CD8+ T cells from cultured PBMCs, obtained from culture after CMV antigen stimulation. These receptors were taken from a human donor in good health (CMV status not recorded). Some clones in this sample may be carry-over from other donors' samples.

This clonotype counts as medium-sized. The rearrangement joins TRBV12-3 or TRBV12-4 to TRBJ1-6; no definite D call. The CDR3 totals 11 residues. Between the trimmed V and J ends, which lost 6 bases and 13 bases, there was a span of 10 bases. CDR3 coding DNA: TGTGCCAGCAGCTGGGGTGGGCCCCTCCACTTT. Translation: CASSWGGPLHF.

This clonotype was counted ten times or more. The CDR3 sequence is CASSTPKTDFYGYTF. DNA for the CDR3: TGTGCCAGCAGCACCCCTAAGACAGATTTCTATGGCTACACCTTC. The rearrangement joins TRBV7-9 to TRBJ1-2; D is possibly TRBD1 (5 bases). The germline gives CDR1 SEHNR, CDR2 FQNEAQ (reference sequence). CDR3 length: 15 residues. Trimming removed 5 bases at V and 4 bases at J, with 17 bases between.

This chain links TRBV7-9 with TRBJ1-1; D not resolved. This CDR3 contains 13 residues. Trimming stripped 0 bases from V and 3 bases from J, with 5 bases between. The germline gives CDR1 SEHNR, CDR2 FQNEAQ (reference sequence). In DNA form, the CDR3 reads TGTGCCAGCAGCTTAGCCTGGGACACTGAAGCTTTCTTT. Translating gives CASSLAWDTEAFF. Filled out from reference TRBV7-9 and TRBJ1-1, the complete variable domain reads DTGVSQNPRHKITKRGQNVTFRCDPISEHNRLYWYRQTLGQGPEFLTYFQNEAQLEKSRLLSDRFSAERPKGSFSTLEIQRTEQGDSAMYLCASSLAWDTEAFFGQGTRLTVV.

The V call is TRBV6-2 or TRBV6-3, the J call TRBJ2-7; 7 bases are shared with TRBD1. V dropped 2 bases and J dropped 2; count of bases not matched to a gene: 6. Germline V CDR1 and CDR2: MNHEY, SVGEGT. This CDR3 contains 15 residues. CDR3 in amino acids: CASSYPTGSTYEQYF. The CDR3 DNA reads TGTGCCAGCAGTTACCCGACAGGGTCAACCTACGAGCAGTACTTC.

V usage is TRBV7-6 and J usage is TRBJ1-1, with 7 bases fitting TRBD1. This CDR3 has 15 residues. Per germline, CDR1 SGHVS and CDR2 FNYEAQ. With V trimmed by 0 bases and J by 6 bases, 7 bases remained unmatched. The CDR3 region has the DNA TGTGCCAGCAGCTTAGCCGAGACAGGGTACGCTGAAGCTTTCTTT. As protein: CASSLAETGYAEAFF. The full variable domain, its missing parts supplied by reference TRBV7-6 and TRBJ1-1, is GAGVSQSPRYKVTKRGQDVALRCDPISGHVSLYWYRQALGQGPEFLTYFNYEAQQDKSGLPNDRFSAERPEGSISTLTIQRTEQRDSAMYRCASSLAETGYAEAFFGQGTRLTVV.

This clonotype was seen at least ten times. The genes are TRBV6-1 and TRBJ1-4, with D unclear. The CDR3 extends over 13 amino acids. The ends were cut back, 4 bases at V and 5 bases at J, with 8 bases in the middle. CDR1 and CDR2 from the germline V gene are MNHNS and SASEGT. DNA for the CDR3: TGTGCCAGCAGTGGCAGATTAAATGAAAAACTGTTTTTT. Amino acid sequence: CASSGRLNEKLFF.

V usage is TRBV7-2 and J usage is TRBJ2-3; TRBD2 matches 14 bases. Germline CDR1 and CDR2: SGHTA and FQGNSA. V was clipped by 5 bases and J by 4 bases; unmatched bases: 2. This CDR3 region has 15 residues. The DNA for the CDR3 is TGTGCCAGCAGCCGACTAGCGGGGGGGGCAGATACGCAGTATTTT. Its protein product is CASSRLAGGADTQYF.

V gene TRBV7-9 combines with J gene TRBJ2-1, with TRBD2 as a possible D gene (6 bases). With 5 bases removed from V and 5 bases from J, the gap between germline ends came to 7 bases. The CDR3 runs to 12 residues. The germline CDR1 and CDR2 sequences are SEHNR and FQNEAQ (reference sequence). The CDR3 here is CASSRLDNEQFF. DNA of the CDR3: TGTGCCAGCAGCAGACTAGACAATGAGCAGTTCTTC.

Here the CDR3 reads CASSYAESTEAFF. CDR3 DNA: TGTGCCAGCAGTTACGCCGAAAGCACTGAAGCTTTCTTT. The rearrangement uses TRBV6-2 or TRBV6-3 and TRBJ1-1; D unresolved. V lost 2 bases, J lost 4 bases, and 8 bases lay in between. Germline CDR1 and CDR2: MNHEY and SVGEGT. The CDR3 consists of 13 residues.